These 13 T cell receptor beta chains were all obtained from the same sample, sequenced in a study of tumor-infiltrating lymphocytes in primary liver carcinoma. Extraction of RNA together with DNA used 20-30 mg of unsorted bulk tissue. The investigators made TCR beta cDNA from 400 to 550 ng total RNA, using a constant-region primer. Three nested multiplex PCR rounds, a slightly modified ARM-PCR method, built the TCR beta libraries. Two initial PCR rounds of 10 to 11 cycles each paired TRBV1-TRBV30 forward primers with a C-beta reverse primer. One entry per CDR3 protein results from TCRdb running MiXCR on the multiplex PCR reads. The sample consists of fewer than 90,000 distinct CDR3 sequences, more than 65% of them appearing once. Sequencing used liver tumor tissue from sampling region 1. Subset denoted: tumor region T1, superior pole. The receptors originated from a man aged 40-50 years with primary liver carcinoma and hepatitis B virus infection.

V and J are TRBV10-3 and TRBJ2-7, with D perhaps matching TRBD1 (6 bases). Germline values: CDR1 ENHRY, CDR2 SYGVKD. The CDR3 has 15 residues. Trimming took 6 bases from V and 4 from J, leaving 19 bases between them. The CDR3 loop is CAISAGGQQAYEQYF. The CDR3 nucleotides read TGTGCCATCAGCGCAGGAGGACAGCAAGCGTACGAGCAGTACTTC.

A single count supports this clonotype. This chain connects TRBV7-3 to TRBJ2-1; possible D gene TRBD2, 5 bases. The V gene lost 2 bases and the J gene lost 9 bases, with 17 bases spanning the gap. The CDR3 runs 15 residues. Germline V lookup: CDR1 SGHTA, CDR2 FQGTGA. DNA for the CDR3: TGTGCCAGCAGCTTAGCGGGCATGAACATCGGTGAGCAGTTCTTC. It specifies CASSLAGMNIGEQFF.

As regards this clonotype: A much larger clone lies one base from this, so it may be a read error. The chain is built from TRBV6-5 and TRBJ2-1, with D hard to call. The CDR3 consists of 15 residues. V gave up 7 bases and J gave up 3 bases, with 16 bases separating them. Per germline, CDR1 MNHEY and CDR2 SVGAGI. The chain's CDR3 is CASKTASVGYNEQFF. CDR3 bases: TGTGCCAGCAAGACTGCCAGTGTGGGCTACAATGAGCAGTTCTTC.

In its sample, this clonotype ranks as medium-sized (0.01 to 0.1%). The V and J genes are TRBV11-2 and TRBJ2-7; the match to TRBD2 covers 7 bases. Trimming removed 3 bases from V and 1 base from J; junction bases left unmatched: 6. Germline assignment: CDR1 SGHAT and CDR2 FQNNGV. The CDR3 is made up of 15 amino acids. The CDR3 is CASSFASGWSYEQYF. CDR3 nucleotide sequence: TGTGCCAGCAGCTTTGCTAGCGGCTGGTCCTACGAGCAGTACTTC.

Regarding this clonotype: Since a much larger clone is just one base distant, this may be a read error. V is TRBV30 and J is TRBJ2-3, with D perhaps matching TRBD2 (5 bases). V lost 4 bases, J lost 2 bases, and 10 bases lay in between. Germline CDR1 GTSNPN, CDR2 SVGIG (reference sequence). The CDR3 extends over 13 amino acids. CDR3 in amino acids: CAWTRVNTDTQYF. In nucleotides, the CDR3 is TGTGCCTGGACGAGGGTTAACACAGATACGCAGTATTTT.

Comment on this clonotype: At one boundary the junction diverges from the germline segment, which might be a read error. The gene calls are TRBV6-1 and TRBJ2-7, with D hard to call. Looked up from germline, CDR1 is MNHNS and CDR2 is SASEGT. This CDR3 contains 12 residues. The CDR3 nucleotides are TGTGTCAGCACTTCGACATGGTACGAGCAGTACTTC. Its translation is CVSTSTWYEQYF.

The V call is TRBV6-5, the J call TRBJ1-2, with a tentative D call TRBD1 (5 bases). This CDR3 has 16 residues. Trimming took off 1 base at V and 5 bases at J, with 17 bases between the two ends. Germline-derived CDR1 and CDR2 are MNHEY and SVGAGI. CDR3 DNA sequence: TGTGCCAGCAGTTACTATGGGCAGGGCATTAAGTATGGCTACACCTTC. It codes for CASSYYGQGIKYGYTF.

Worth noting for this clonotype: A read error may explain this, as a much larger clone is one base away. This chain links TRBV5-1 with TRBJ2-7; no firm D call. V was clipped by 5 bases and J by 0 bases, with 9 bases between them. Germline V lookup: CDR1 SGHRS, CDR2 YFSETQ. The CDR3 extends over 13 amino acids. The CDR3 coding sequence is TGCGCCAGCAGGCACGGAGCCTCCTACGAGCAGTACTTC. This gives the protein CASRHGASYEQYF.

A word on this clonotype: Since a much larger clone is just one base distant, this may be a read error. The rearrangement uses TRBV7-3 and TRBJ2-2; D is uncertain. Germline V gene sequence: CDR1 SGHTA, CDR2 FQGTGA. This CDR3 has 13 residues. The CDR3 sequence is CANSSFPPGELFF. CDR3 DNA sequence: TGTGCCAACAGCTCGTTTCCCCCCGGGGAGCTGTTTTTT.

This clonotype is medium-sized (0.01 to 0.1%) by share. The rearrangement links TRBV11-2 to TRBJ1-6; no reliable D call. Trimming took off 3 bases at V and 8 bases at J, with 5 bases between the two ends. The CDR3 is 12 amino acids. Looked up from germline, CDR1 is SGHAT and CDR2 is FQNNGV. This CDR3 is CASSFKYSPLHF. In DNA, the CDR3 is TGTGCCAGCAGCTTTAAATATTCACCCCTCCACTTT.

The V and J genes are TRBV6-2 or TRBV6-3 and TRBJ2-1; D is ambiguous. In germline, CDR1 is MNHEY, CDR2 SVGEGT. The CDR3 consists of 15 residues. Trimming left V 0 bases short and J 3 bases short, with 9 bases between. Written as DNA, the CDR3 is TGTGCCAGCAGTTACTCTCCAAAAGGCTACAATGAGCAGTTCTTC. This gives the protein CASSYSPKGYNEQFF.

The gene calls are TRBV28 and TRBJ2-1; 11 bases align to TRBD1. Germline assignment: CDR1 MDHEN and CDR2 SYDVKM. The V segment lost 11 bases and the J segment 4 bases; nucleotides outside the gene matches: 10. The length of the CDR3 is 15 residues. The CDR3 is CAGMPGTGGYNEQFF. The CDR3, as DNA: TGTGCCGGCATGCCCGGGACAGGGGGATACAATGAGCAGTTCTTC. The full variable domain, with the rest looked up from reference TRBV28 and TRBJ2-1, is DVKVTQSSRYLVKRTGEKVFLECVQDMDHENMFWYRQDPGLGLRLIYFSYDVKMKEKGDIPEGYSVSREKKERFSLILESASTNQTSMYLCAGMPGTGGYNEQFFGPGTRLTVL.

With regard to this clonotype: The junction departs from the called germline gene at one end, perhaps through a read error. The chain recombines TRBV11-3 with TRBJ2-3; 9 positions agree with TRBD1. Germline V CDR1 and CDR2: SGHNT, YENEEA. The CDR3 has 15 residues. For the CDR3, the DNA is TGTGCCAGCAGCTGGGGGGGACAGGGAACAGATACGCAGTTTTTT. This encodes CASSWGGQGTDTQFF.